What follows are 8 T cell receptor beta chains derived from one specimen sequenced in a study of Graves' ophthalmopathy and Graves' hyperthyroidism. Amplified material comprised TCR beta CDR3 regions derived from RNA transcripts. In the first round, RT-PCR was carried out with HTBI primers, and a multiplex PCR formed the second round. MiXCR, run by TCRdb on the multiplex PCR reads, gives a single entry per CDR3 protein. Among approximately 500,000 distinct CDR3 sequences listed, 14% were seen once. Sequenced input: blood. These receptors were collected from a woman in her 30s with Graves' ophthalmopathy.

This clonotype was counted between two and nine times. The chain employs TRBV19 and TRBJ2-5, with D hard to call. CDR1 and CDR2 (germline): LNHDA, SQIVND (reference sequence). The V gene lost 3 bases and the J gene lost 3 bases, with 8 bases spanning the gap. The CDR3 runs 13 residues. CDR3 region: CASSISGEETQYF. DNA of the CDR3: TGTGCCAGTAGTATTTCAGGAGAAGAGACCCAGTACTTC.

In this sample, this clonotype turned up many times. J is TRBJ1-1 and V is TRBV3-1; D might be TRBD1 (6 bases). The CDR3 contains 14 residues. Germline V gene data show CDR1 as LGHDT and CDR2 as YNNKEL (reference sequence). The V and J ends lost 6 bases and 4 bases respectively, with 15 bases between them. The CDR3 DNA follows: TGTGCCAGCAGTCCATACAGGGTGCCCACTGAAGCTTTCTTT. This translates into CASSPYRVPTEAFF.

About this clonotype: No conserved phenylalanine or tryptophan ends this CDR3, so it is likely a read error. This sequence joins TRBV27 and TRBJ1-1; a weak D match, TRBD1 (5 bases). CDR3 size: 13 residues. Germline assignment: CDR1 MNHEY and CDR2 SMNVEV (reference sequence). The DNA of the CDR3 is TGTGCCAGCCGTTTCGGGGGAGGCACTGAAGCTTTCGTT. Protein sequence: CASRFGGGTEAFV.

This clonotype was detected ten times or more. The junction and the germline gene differ at one end; a read error may be behind it. The J gene is TRBJ2-4, the V gene TRBV28, with D maybe TRBD2 (5 bases). Germline CDR1 is MDHEN and CDR2 is SYDVKM. This CDR3 has 14 amino acids. The CDR3 DNA is TGTGCCAGCAGTTTATCTTGGACTTTGGGCATTAAGTACTTC. This encodes CASSLSWTLGIKYF.

In its sample, this clonotype was seen many times. V is TRBV10-3 and J is TRBJ2-7; D possibly uses TRBD1 or TRBD2 (5 bases each). The length of the CDR3 is 13 residues. Germline V CDR1 and CDR2: ENHRY, SYGVKD. The V gene lost 10 bases and the J gene lost 4 bases, with 17 bases spanning the gap. For the CDR3, the DNA is TGTGCCAGTCAAATGGGGGAGCCTTACGAGCAGTACTTC. As protein: CASQMGEPYEQYF.

This clonotype has ten or more counts. The chain uses TRBV28 and TRBJ1-2, with TRBD1 as a possible D gene (6 bases). This CDR3 comprises 13 residues. The V gene's germline CDR1 is MDHEN and CDR2 SYDVKM. Trimming removed 9 bases at V and 4 bases at J, with 15 bases between. In nucleotides, the CDR3 is TGTGCCAGTACTACAGGGACCATCTATGGCTACACCTTC. It yields the protein CASTTGTIYGYTF.

This clonotype was recorded many times. V is TRBV19 and J is TRBJ1-2, with 7 bases lining up with TRBD1. CDR3 length: 12 amino acids. V gave up 8 bases and J gave up 3 bases; unmatched junction bases: 3. Per germline, CDR1 LNHDA and CDR2 SQIVND (reference sequence). The CDR3 DNA reads TGTGCCAGTCAAGGACAGGACTATGGCTACACCTTC. It yields the protein CASQGQDYGYTF.

The chain has TRBV11-2 and TRBJ2-7; 11 nucleotides line up with TRBD1. The germline V gene has CDR1 SGHAT and CDR2 FQNNGV. This CDR3 is 15 amino acids long. Unmatched junction bases numbered 7, after V lost 6 bases and J lost 3 bases. The CDR3 DNA reads TGTGCCAGCAGACTTACCGGGACAGGGGGCTACGAGCAGTACTTC. Translated: CASRLTGTGGYEQYF.